This TCR beta chain stems from a study of shared clonotypes between healthy human individuals. CDR3 size: 16 residues. CDR1 and CDR2 from the germline V gene are LGHNA and YSLEER. Trimming removed 0 bases from V and 1 base from J, with 10 bases in between. Repertoires were generated with immunoSEQ multiplex PCR, while TCRdb's copy carries only in-frame clones and drops some. The sample includes a few million clones, around 90% of them seen just once. This TCR was recovered from a man between 18 and 35 years old in good health. The rearrangement joins TRBV4-3 to TRBJ1-5, with TRBD1 as a possible D gene (5 bases). Input material: naive CD4+ T cells sorted from blood. Subset in this sample: CD45RA+ positively selected. The DNA for the CDR3 is TGCGCCAGCAGCCAAGATGCAGGGTCAAGCAATCAGCCCCAGCATTTT. Its protein is CASSQDAGSSNQPQHF.